The 28 T cell receptor beta chains below come from one sample, sequenced in a study of blood T cell repertoires in COVID-19. The repertoire was sequenced with immunoSEQ multiplex PCR; TCRdb's copy has only in-frame clones and lacks some. Of over 200,000 clones listed, roughly 90% were seen once; the top ten hold around 0.85%. Sequenced material: peripheral blood. These receptors were collected from a man in his 60s with COVID-19, enrolled during active disease.

The gene calls are TRBV3-1 (or the pseudogene TRBV3-2) and TRBJ2-1, with TRBD2 identical over 9 bases. The CDR3 is made up of 14 amino acids. Germline V gene sequence: CDR1 LGHDT, CDR2 YNNKEL (reference sequence). The V gene end was trimmed by 1 base and the J gene end by 9 bases; junction bases not matched to a gene: 4. Here the CDR3 DNA reads TGTGCCAGCAGCCAAGCCGGGCGGGAGGGTGAGCAGTTCTTC. It translates to CASSQAGREGEQFF.

The DNA of the CDR3 is TGTGCCATCAGTGAAAGCTCGGGACAGGGTCCCTACGAGCAGTACTTC. Protein: CAISESSGQGPYEQYF. The chain recombines TRBV10-3 with TRBJ2-7; 9 positions match TRBD1. V was clipped by 3 bases and J by 2 bases; unmatched bases: 8. The germline V gene has CDR1 ENHRY and CDR2 SYGVKD. This CDR3 is built from 16 residues.

The rearrangement links TRBV2 to TRBJ2-3; TRBD2 agrees at 7 bases. V shed 5 bases, J shed 0 bases, and the junction held 5 bases outside the gene matches. This CDR3 comprises 15 residues. CDR1 SNHLY and CDR2 FYNNEI come from the germline V gene. This chain's CDR3 is CASSPSGRSTDTQYF. As DNA, the CDR3 is TGTGCCAGCAGTCCTAGCGGAAGAAGCACAGATACGCAGTATTTT.

The genes are TRBV28 and TRBJ2-7; D gene uncertain. This CDR3 comprises 11 residues. Germline V gene data show CDR1 as MDHEN and CDR2 as SYDVKM. The V and J ends lost 6 bases and 4 bases respectively, with 7 bases between them. The CDR3 nucleotides are TGTGCCAGCAGCCGTTTTTACGAGCAGTACTTC. As protein: CASSRFYEQYF. The full variable domain, completed using reference TRBV28 and TRBJ2-7, is DVKVTQSSRYLVKRTGEKVFLECVQDMDHENMFWYRQDPGLGLRLIYFSYDVKMKEKGDIPEGYSVSREKKERFSLILESASTNQTSMYLCASSRFYEQYFGPGTRLTVT.

The CDR3 region has the DNA TGTGCCAGCAGTTTAGGCCTAGCGGCCAACTCCTACGAGCAGTACTTC. This sequence encodes CASSLGLAANSYEQYF. The rearrangement links TRBV27 to TRBJ2-7; 7 nucleotides line up with TRBD2. V shed 2 bases and J 0 bases; nucleotides not matched to a gene: 7. Looked up from germline, CDR1 is MNHEY and CDR2 is SMNVEV (reference sequence). The CDR3 runs 16 residues.

The chain joins TRBV4-2 to TRBJ2-1; TRBD1 agrees at 12 bases. CDR1 and CDR2 (germline): LGHNA, YNFKEQ. The CDR3 consists of 14 residues. The V gene end was trimmed by 4 bases and the J gene end by 9 bases; junction bases not matched to a gene: 4. The CDR3 loop reads CASSLGQGAREQFF. Here the CDR3 DNA reads TGTGCCAGCAGCCTGGGACAGGGGGCGCGTGAGCAGTTCTTC.

A few counts support this clone. The chain recombines TRBV24-1 with TRBJ2-1; no reliable D call. Looked up from germline, CDR1 is KGHDR and CDR2 is SFDVKD. V lost 4 bases, J lost 10 bases, and 13 bases lay in between. CDR3 size: 13 residues. The CDR3 nucleotides are TGTGCCACCAGTGACCCCGCGGCCGGAGAGCAGTTCTTC. Its protein is CATSDPAAGEQFF.

The chain joins TRBV5-4 to TRBJ2-7, with 7 bases lining up with TRBD1. Germline V lookup: CDR1 SGHNT, CDR2 YYREEE (reference sequence). This CDR3 is built from 17 residues. With V trimmed by 2 bases and J by 2 bases, 13 bases remained unmatched. CDR3: CASSFRAVRGQTYEQYF. The CDR3 nucleotides read TGTGCCAGCAGCTTTAGGGCCGTGAGGGGGCAGACCTACGAGCAGTACTTC.

The V gene is TRBV7-2, the J gene TRBJ2-7; the match to TRBD2 covers 10 bases. The CDR3 has 16 residues. Germline loops: CDR1 SGHTA, CDR2 FQGNSA. With 5 bases clipped from V and 0 bases from J, the junction kept 7 bases outside the gene matches. The CDR3 DNA reads as TGTGCCAGCAGCCAGCGGGGGGGCCGCAGCTCCTACGAGCAGTACTTC. It encodes CASSQRGGRSSYEQYF.

For this clone: A read error may account for a junction end that differs from germline. The chain uses TRBV14 and TRBJ2-7; TRBD1 matches at 8 bases. The CDR3 is 16 amino acids. Germline CDR1 and CDR2: SGHDN and FVKESK. CDR3 in amino acids: CASSQDQRDRIYGQYF. CDR3 nucleotides: TGTGCCAGCAGCCAAGATCAGAGGGACAGGATCTACGGGCAGTACTTC.

This rearrangement joins TRBV19 to TRBJ1-1; a possible D gene is TRBD1 (5 bases). The germline gives CDR1 LNHDA, CDR2 SQIVND (reference sequence). CDR3 length: 15 amino acids. Trimming removed 9 bases from V and 1 base from J, with 18 bases in between. This CDR3 is CASRSPYRRNTEAFF. CDR3 nucleotides: TGTGCCAGCCGAAGCCCGTACAGGAGGAACACTGAAGCTTTCTTT.

The chain combines TRBV3-1 (or the pseudogene TRBV3-2) with TRBJ1-2; D unclear. V lost 5 bases and J 4 bases, leaving 17 bases between the germline ends. This CDR3 has 15 residues. Per the germline V gene, CDR1 is LGHDT and CDR2 is YNNKEL (reference sequence). In DNA, the CDR3 is TGTGCCAGCAGCAACTCGGAGAGGTTTGGCTATGGCTACACCTTC. Residues: CASSNSERFGYGYTF.

The gene calls are TRBV5-4 and TRBJ2-3; 8 positions match TRBD2. V trimming: 4 bases; J trimming: 2 bases; junction bases outside the gene matches: 12. The CDR3 covers 17 residues. CDR1 and CDR2 from the germline V gene are SGHNT and YYREEE (reference sequence). The CDR3 DNA reads as TGTGCCAGCAGCGGCCCCCTAGCGGGCATTATCACAGATACGCAGTATTTT. The encoded protein is CASSGPLAGIITDTQYF.

V usage is TRBV27 and J usage is TRBJ1-4, with TRBD1 matching 7 bases. Germline V gives CDR1 MNHEY, CDR2 SMNVEV (reference sequence). The CDR3 extends over 15 amino acids. Trimming cost V 3 bases and J 7 bases; bases outside gene matches: 8. CDR3 amino acids: CASSFSTGVSEKLFF. The CDR3 DNA reads as TGTGCCAGCAGTTTCTCTACAGGGGTCTCTGAAAAACTGTTTTTT.

The rearrangement uses TRBV5-1 and TRBJ2-5; unclear D gene. V was shortened by 4 bases and J by 7 bases, with 11 bases between the two germline ends. Germline V CDR1 and CDR2: SGHRS, YFSETQ. This CDR3 is 12 amino acids long. The CDR3 region is CASSPSAGTQYF. In DNA form, the CDR3 reads TGCGCCAGCAGCCCGTCCGCAGGGACCCAGTACTTC.

The rearrangement joins TRBV6-4 to TRBJ2-7; maybe TRBD1 (6 bases). This CDR3 has 15 residues. CDR1 is MRHNA, CDR2 SNTAGT, per germline. Deletions cut 10 bases from V and 7 bases from J, with 26 bases between. The CDR3 bases are TGTGCCAACGACCCCCTCAGGGGTAGGTTGGGGGAGCAGTACTTC. This sequence encodes CANDPLRGRLGEQYF.

V gene TRBV2 combines with J gene TRBJ2-1, with 9 positions matching TRBD1. Trimming removed 3 bases from V and 8 bases from J; junction bases left unmatched: 5. Looked up from germline, CDR1 is SNHLY and CDR2 is FYNNEI. CDR3 length: 14 residues. The chain's CDR3 is CASSDGQGKYEQFF. Written as DNA, the CDR3 is TGTGCCAGCAGTGATGGACAGGGGAAATATGAGCAGTTCTTC.

This clone was found once. The chain couples TRBV10-3 to TRBJ1-1; weak D call: TRBD1 (6 bases). The CDR3 is made up of 13 amino acids. The germline V gene encodes CDR1 ENHRY and CDR2 SYGVKD. V gave up 4 bases and J gave up 6 bases, with 12 bases separating them. The CDR3 coding sequence is TGTGCCATCAGTGGGTCGAACAGGGCTGAAGCTTTCTTT. Amino acids: CAISGSNRAEAFF.

This clone came up once. This chain's CDR3 is CASAPSTGGRGSPLHF. The CDR3 region has the DNA TGTGCCAGTGCGCCCTCGACAGGGGGAAGAGGCTCACCCCTCCACTTT. The chain employs TRBV7-6 and TRBJ1-6; TRBD1 matches at 9 bases. From germline, CDR1 is SGHVS and CDR2 FNYEAQ. Trimming took 9 bases from V and 10 from J; bases not matched to a gene: 16. The CDR3 spans 16 residues. Full variable domain (missing parts from reference TRBV7-6 and TRBJ1-6): GAGVSQSPRYKVTKRGQDVALRCDPISGHVSLYWYRQALGQGPEFLTYFNYEAQQDKSGLPNDRFSAERPEGSISTLTIQRTEQRDSAMYRCASAPSTGGRGSPLHFGNGTRLTVT.

The chain has TRBV18 and TRBJ2-2, with TRBD1 identical over 8 bases. Germline V gene sequence: CDR1 KGHSH, CDR2 LQKENI. The V gene end was trimmed by 3 bases and the J gene end by 5 bases; junction bases not matched to a gene: 14. This CDR3 has 18 residues. CDR3 sequence (DNA): TGTGCCAGCTCACCCATCTCTATGGACAGGGAAGGTACCGGGGAGCTGTTTTTT. Protein sequence: CASSPISMDREGTGELFF.

This rearrangement joins TRBV4-2 to TRBJ2-4; weak D call: TRBD1 (6 bases). V lost 2 bases and J lost 4, with 15 bases in between. The CDR3 covers 16 residues. From germline, CDR1 is LGHNA and CDR2 YNFKEQ. The CDR3 nucleotides are TGTGCCAGCAGCCAAACCGCAGGGGTGGCGAAAAACATTCAGTACTTC. Translating gives CASSQTAGVAKNIQYF.

The chain carries TRBV14 and TRBJ1-1, with D hard to call. Per the germline V gene, CDR1 is SGHDN and CDR2 is FVKESK. The germline V and J ends were trimmed by 2 bases and 4 bases, with 8 bases remaining between them. CDR3 length equals 13 residues. In DNA form, the CDR3 reads TGTGCCAGCAGCCAAAGACGGGGCACTGAAGCTTTCTTT. Protein sequence: CASSQRRGTEAFF.

The J gene is TRBJ1-3, the V gene TRBV6-5; maybe TRBD1 (6 bases). Germline values: CDR1 MNHEY, CDR2 SVGAGI. The CDR3 is made up of 15 amino acids. V was clipped by 6 bases and J by 1 base, with 13 bases between them. The CDR3, as DNA: TGTGCCAGCAGATTCGACAGGAATTCTGGAAACACCATATATTTT. Amino acids: CASRFDRNSGNTIYF.

The chain is built from TRBV28 and TRBJ2-7; the D gene is possibly TRBD2 (7 bases). Germline V gives CDR1 MDHEN, CDR2 SYDVKM. With 4 bases removed from V and 0 bases from J, the gap between germline ends came to 13 bases. CDR3 length: 15 amino acids. In DNA form, the CDR3 reads TGTGCCAGCAGTTCCGTAGGGGGGGACTCCTACGAGCAGTACTTC. Residues: CASSSVGGDSYEQYF.

This clone was seen just once. The gene calls are TRBV7-8 and TRBJ1-4, with 9 bases that match TRBD1. The germline CDR1 and CDR2 sequences are SGHVS and FQNEAQ. The V gene end was trimmed by 4 bases and the J gene end by 5 bases; junction bases not matched to a gene: 11. This CDR3 comprises 17 residues. The CDR3 loop is CASSSSVQGTGNEKLFF. CDR3 nucleotides: TGTGCCAGCAGCTCCAGCGTACAAGGGACAGGGAATGAAAAACTGTTTTTT.

The chain uses TRBV3-1 (or the pseudogene TRBV3-2) and TRBJ1-2, with a possible D match to TRBD1 (5 bases). The germline V and J ends were trimmed by 1 base and 2 bases, with 14 bases remaining between them. The CDR3 sequence is 16 residues long. The germline gives CDR1 LGHDT, CDR2 YNNKEL (reference sequence). The CDR3 spells CASSQGRRGSNYGYTF. The CDR3 region has the DNA TGTGCCAGCAGCCAAGGTCGTAGGGGAAGCAACTATGGCTACACCTTC.

In the case of this clone: This sample also contains other DNA sequences that code for the same CDR3. The chain combines TRBV28 with TRBJ2-2; tentatively, D is TRBD2 (5 bases). The germline V and J ends were trimmed by 2 bases and 5 bases, with 9 bases remaining between them. The CDR3 runs to 14 residues. Germline V CDR1 and CDR2: MDHEN, SYDVKM. CDR3 amino acids: CASSLGGGTGELFF. CDR3 coding DNA: TGTGCCAGCAGTTTAGGTGGAGGTACCGGGGAGCTGTTTTTT.

This CDR3 reads CASSRASADTQYF. The CDR3 DNA follows: TGCGCCAGCAGCCGGGCGTCGGCAGATACGCAGTATTTT. The chain carries TRBV4-3 and TRBJ2-3, with D unclear. V was cut by 4 bases and J by 4 bases, with 9 bases left in between. This CDR3 comprises 13 residues. In germline, CDR1 is LGHNA, CDR2 YSLEER.